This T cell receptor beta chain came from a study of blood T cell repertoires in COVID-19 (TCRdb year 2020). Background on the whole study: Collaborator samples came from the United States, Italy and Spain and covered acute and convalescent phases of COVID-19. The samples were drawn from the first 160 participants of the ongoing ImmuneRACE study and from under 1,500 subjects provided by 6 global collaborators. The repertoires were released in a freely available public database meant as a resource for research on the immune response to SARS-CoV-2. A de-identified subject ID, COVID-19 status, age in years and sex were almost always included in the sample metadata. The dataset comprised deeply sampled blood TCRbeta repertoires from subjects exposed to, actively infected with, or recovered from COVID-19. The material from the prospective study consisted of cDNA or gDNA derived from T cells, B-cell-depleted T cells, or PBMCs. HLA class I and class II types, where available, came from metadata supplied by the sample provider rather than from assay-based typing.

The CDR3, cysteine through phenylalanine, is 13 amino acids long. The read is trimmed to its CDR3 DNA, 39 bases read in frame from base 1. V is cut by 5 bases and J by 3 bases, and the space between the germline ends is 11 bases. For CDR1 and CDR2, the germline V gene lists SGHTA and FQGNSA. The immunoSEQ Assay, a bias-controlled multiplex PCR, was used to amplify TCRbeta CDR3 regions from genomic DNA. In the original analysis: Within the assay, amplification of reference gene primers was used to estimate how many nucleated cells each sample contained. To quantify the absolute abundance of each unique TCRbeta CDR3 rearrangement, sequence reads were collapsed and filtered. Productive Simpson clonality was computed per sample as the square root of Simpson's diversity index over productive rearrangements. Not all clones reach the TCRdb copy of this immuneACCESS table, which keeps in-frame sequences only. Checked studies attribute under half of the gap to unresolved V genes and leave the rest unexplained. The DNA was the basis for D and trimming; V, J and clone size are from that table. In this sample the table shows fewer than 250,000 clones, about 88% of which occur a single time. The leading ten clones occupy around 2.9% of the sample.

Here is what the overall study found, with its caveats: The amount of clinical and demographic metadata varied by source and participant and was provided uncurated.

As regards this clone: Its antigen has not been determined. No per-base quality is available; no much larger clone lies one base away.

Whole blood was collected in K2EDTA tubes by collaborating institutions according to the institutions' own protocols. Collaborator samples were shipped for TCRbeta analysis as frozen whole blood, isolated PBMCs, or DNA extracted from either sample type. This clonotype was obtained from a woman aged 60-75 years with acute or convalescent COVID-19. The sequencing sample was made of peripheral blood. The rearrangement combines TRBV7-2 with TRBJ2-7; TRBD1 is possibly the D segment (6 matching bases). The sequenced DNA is TGTGCCAGCAGCCCCGGACAGATCTACGAGCAGTACTTC. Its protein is CASSPGQIYEQYF.